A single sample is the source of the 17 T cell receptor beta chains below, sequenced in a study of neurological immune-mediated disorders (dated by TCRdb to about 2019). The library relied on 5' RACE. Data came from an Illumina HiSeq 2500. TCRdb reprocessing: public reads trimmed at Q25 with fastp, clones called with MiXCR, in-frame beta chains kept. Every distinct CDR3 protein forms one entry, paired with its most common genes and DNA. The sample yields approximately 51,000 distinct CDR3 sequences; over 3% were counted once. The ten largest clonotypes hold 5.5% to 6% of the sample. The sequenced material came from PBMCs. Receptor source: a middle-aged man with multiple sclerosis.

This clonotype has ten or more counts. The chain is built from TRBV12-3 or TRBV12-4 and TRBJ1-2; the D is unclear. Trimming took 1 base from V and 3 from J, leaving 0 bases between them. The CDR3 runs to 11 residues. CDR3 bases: TGTGCCAGCAGTTTAGACTATGGCTACACCTTC. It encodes CASSLDYGYTF.

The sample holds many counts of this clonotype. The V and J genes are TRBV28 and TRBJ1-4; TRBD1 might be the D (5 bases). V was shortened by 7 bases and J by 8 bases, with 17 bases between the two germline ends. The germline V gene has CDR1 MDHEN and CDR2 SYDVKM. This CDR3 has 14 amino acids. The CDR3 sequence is CASNPVQRGEKLFF. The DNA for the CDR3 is TGTGCCAGCAACCCTGTCCAGCGGGGCGAAAAACTGTTTTTT.

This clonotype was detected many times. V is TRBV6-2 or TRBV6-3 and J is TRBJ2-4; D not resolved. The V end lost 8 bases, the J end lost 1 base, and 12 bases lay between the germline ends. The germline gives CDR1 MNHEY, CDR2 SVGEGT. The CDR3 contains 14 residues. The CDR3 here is CASPLIFAKNIQYF. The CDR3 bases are TGTGCCAGCCCCTTAATCTTCGCCAAAAACATTCAGTACTTC.

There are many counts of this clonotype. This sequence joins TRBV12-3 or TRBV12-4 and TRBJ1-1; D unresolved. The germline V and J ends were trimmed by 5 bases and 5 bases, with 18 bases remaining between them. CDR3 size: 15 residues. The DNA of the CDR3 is TGTGCCAGCAGTCACCGCAGAGGCGGTGGGACTGAAGCTTTCTTT. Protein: CASSHRRGGGTEAFF.

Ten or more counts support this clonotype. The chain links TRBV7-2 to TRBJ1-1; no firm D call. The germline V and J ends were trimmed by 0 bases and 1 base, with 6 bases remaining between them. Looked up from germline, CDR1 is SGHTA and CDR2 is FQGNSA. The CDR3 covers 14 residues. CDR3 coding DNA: TGTGCCAGCAGCTTAGCCTCAGGGAACACTGAAGCTTTCTTT. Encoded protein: CASSLASGNTEAFF.

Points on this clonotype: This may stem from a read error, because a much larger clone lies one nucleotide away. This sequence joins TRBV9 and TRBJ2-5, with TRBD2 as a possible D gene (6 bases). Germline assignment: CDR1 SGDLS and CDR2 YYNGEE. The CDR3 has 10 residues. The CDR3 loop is CARSGETQYF. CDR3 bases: TGTGCCAGAAGCGGGGAGACCCAGTACTTC.

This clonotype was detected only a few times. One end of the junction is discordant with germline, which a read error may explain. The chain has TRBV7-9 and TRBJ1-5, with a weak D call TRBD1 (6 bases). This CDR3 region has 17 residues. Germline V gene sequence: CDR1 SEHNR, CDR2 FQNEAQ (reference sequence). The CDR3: CASSLPEGEGGNQPQNF. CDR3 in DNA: TGTGCCAGCAGCCTACCCGAGGGGGAGGGAGGCAATCAGCCCCAGAATTTT.

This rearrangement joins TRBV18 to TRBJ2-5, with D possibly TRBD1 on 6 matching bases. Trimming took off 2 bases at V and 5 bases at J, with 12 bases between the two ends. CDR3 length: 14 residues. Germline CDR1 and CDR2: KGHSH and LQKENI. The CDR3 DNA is TGTGCCAGCTCACCATCGACAGGAGAGGAGACCCAGTACTTC. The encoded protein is CASSPSTGEETQYF.

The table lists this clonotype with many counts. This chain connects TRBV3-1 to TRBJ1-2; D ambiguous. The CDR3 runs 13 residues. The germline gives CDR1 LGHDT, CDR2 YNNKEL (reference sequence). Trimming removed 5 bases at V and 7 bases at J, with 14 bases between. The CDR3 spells CASSADLMGGYTF. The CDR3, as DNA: TGTGCCAGCAGCGCAGACTTGATGGGTGGCTACACCTTC.

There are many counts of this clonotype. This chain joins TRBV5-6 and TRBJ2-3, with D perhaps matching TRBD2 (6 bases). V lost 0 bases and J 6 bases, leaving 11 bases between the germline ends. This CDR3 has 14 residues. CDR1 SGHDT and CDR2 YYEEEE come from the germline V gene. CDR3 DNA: TGTGCCAGCAGCTTGGCGGGAGTCACGGATACGCAGTATTTT. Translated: CASSLAGVTDTQYF.

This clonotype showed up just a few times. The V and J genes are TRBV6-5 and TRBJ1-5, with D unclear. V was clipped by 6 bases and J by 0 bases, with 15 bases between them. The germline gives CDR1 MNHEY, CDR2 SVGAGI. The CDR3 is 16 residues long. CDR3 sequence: CASSPAGGYSNQPQHF. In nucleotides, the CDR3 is TGTGCCAGCAGCCCGGCCGGCGGATATAGCAATCAGCCCCAGCATTTT.

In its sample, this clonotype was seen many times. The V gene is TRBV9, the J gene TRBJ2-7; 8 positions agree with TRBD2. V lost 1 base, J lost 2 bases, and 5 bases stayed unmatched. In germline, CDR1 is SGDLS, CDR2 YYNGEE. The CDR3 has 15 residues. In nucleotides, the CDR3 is TGTGCCAGCAGCGTACAGAGCGGGGGCCCCTACGAGCAGTACTTC. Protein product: CASSVQSGGPYEQYF.

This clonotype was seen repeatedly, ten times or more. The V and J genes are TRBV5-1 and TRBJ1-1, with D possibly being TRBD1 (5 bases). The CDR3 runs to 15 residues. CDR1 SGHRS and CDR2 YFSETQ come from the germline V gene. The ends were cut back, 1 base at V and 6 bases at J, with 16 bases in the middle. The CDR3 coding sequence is TGCGCCAGCAGCTTGTTCGGGGGTGGAAGTGCTGAAGCTTTCTTT. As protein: CASSLFGGGSAEAFF.

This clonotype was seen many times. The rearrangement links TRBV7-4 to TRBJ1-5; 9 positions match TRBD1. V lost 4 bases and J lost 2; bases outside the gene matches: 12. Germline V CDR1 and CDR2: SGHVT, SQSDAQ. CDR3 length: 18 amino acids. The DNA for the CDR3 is TGTGCCAGCAGCTCTAGAGGGGGGCGGACAGGGGGCAATCAGCCCCAGCATTTT. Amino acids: CASSSRGGRTGGNQPQHF.

DNA for the CDR3: TGTGCAAGTCGCCCCCCCGGACAGGGACAACAGCCCCAGCATTTT. As protein: CASRPPGQGQQPQHF. This chain links TRBV12-2 with TRBJ1-5; the table assigns TRBD1, which was not confirmed against the DNA. TRBV12-2 is a pseudogene. This CDR3 region has 15 residues.

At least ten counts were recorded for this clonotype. CDR3: CSARATGTGNSPLHF. The CDR3, as DNA: TGCAGTGCTAGGGCGACCGGGACAGGCAATTCACCCCTCCACTTT. The chain is built from TRBV20-1 and TRBJ1-6; 8 nucleotides agree with TRBD1. The CDR3 consists of 15 residues. The junction had 8 bases not matched to a gene; V was cut back by 3 bases and J by 7 bases. Germline CDR1 DFQATT, CDR2 SNEGSKA (reference sequence).

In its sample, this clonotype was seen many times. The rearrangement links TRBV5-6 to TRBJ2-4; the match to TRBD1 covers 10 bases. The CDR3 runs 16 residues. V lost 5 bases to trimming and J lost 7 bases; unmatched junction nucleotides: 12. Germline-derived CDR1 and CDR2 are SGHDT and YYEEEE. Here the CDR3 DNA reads TGTGCCAGCAGTTTCCTCGGGACAGGGGTCACGAACATTCAGTACTTC. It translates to CASSFLGTGVTNIQYF.